Reported below is one T cell receptor beta chain. This sample is part of a study of blood T cell repertoires in COVID-19. Across the whole study: PBMCs, B-cell-depleted T cells, or T cells were the source of the cDNA or gDNA that made up the material.

Sequencing used immunoSEQ multiplex PCR; TCRdb keeps in-frame clones, though not all of them. This table has approximately 85,000 clones, approximately 86% appearing once. V shed 5 bases and J 3 bases; nucleotides not matched to a gene: 2. The CDR3 is 13 residues long. Germline CDR1 and CDR2: LNHDA and SQIVND (reference sequence). This receptor was taken from a woman aged 80 or over in a cohort sampled during active or convalescent COVID-19. Sequencing was performed on peripheral blood. This rearrangement joins TRBV19 to TRBJ2-5; 8 positions match TRBD1. The CDR3 DNA sequence: TGTGCCAGTAGTGTGGACAGGGAAGAGACCCAGTACTTC. It codes for CASSVDREETQYF.